This T cell receptor (beta chain) was sequenced in a study of response to subunit inactivated influenza vaccine. This clonotype was counted a few times. The CDR3 contains 14 residues. Germline CDR1 MNHEY, CDR2 SVGEGT. Trimming at V came to 7 bases and at J to 8 bases, leaving 11 bases not matched to a gene. From the RT-PCR reads, TCRdb called clonotypes with MiXCR, one entry per CDR3 protein. The sample yields 560,000 or so distinct CDR3 sequences, 6.5% to 8% seen once. This clonotype was obtained from a man between 45 and 75 years old who received an inactivated influenza vaccine. The chain joins TRBV6-2 or TRBV6-3 to TRBJ2-1; TRBD2 matches at 7 bases. Sequencing was performed on PBMCs from blood, taken roughly 24 months after vaccination. The CDR3 region has the DNA TGTGCCAGCAACAACGGGGACTATGTCCATGAGCAGTTCTTC. As protein: CASNNGDYVHEQFF.